These 27 T cell receptor beta chains share one sample of origin, sequenced in a study of neurological immune-mediated disorders. From the 5' RACE reads, TCRdb called clonotypes with MiXCR, one entry per CDR3 protein. In the table there are some 43,000 distinct CDR3 sequences, 2.5% of which are singletons. Sequencing was carried out using PBMCs. Receptors originate from a man aged 30-40 years with multiple sclerosis.

This clonotype appeared many times. The chain has TRBV12-3 or TRBV12-4 and TRBJ1-1; 7 positions match TRBD1. The CDR3 extends over 13 amino acids. Trimming at V came to 3 bases and at J to 5 bases, leaving 3 bases not matched to a gene. CDR3 nucleotides: TGTGCCAGCAGTTTCCAGGGGGGGACTGAAGCTTTCTTT. It is translated as CASSFQGGTEAFF.

This clonotype was counted at least ten times. V usage is TRBV12-3 or TRBV12-4 and J usage is TRBJ2-7; D is perhaps TRBD2 (6 bases). Trimming pared 4 bases from V and 2 bases from J, leaving 15 bases between. There are 15 residues in the CDR3. CDR3 sequence reads: CASSSRSGSAYEQYF. CDR3 nucleotides: TGTGCCAGCAGTTCCCGTAGCGGTAGTGCCTACGAGCAGTACTTC.

This clonotype was observed at least ten times. The rearrangement uses TRBV5-1 and TRBJ1-2, with D unclear. Trimming took 0 bases from V and 8 from J, leaving 5 bases between them. This CDR3 is 11 amino acids long. Germline-derived CDR1 and CDR2 are SGHRS and YFSETQ. CDR3 amino acids: CASSLDGGYTF. In nucleotides, the CDR3 is TGCGCCAGCAGCTTGGATGGGGGCTACACCTTC.

This clonotype was seen at least ten times. The V call is TRBV12-3 or TRBV12-4, the J call TRBJ2-1; possible D gene TRBD1, 6 bases. Trimming left V 1 base short and J 8 bases short, with 12 bases between. The CDR3 loop spans 14 amino acids. Here the CDR3 DNA reads TGTGCCAGCAGTTTAGTACAGGGTGACCATGAGCAGTTCTTC. Amino acid sequence: CASSLVQGDHEQFF.

In this sample, this clonotype turned up many times. The J gene is TRBJ2-3, the V gene TRBV5-1, with TRBD2 matching 10 bases. From germline, CDR1 is SGHRS and CDR2 YFSETQ. This CDR3 is built from 16 residues. Trimming at V came to 4 bases and at J to 2 bases, leaving 7 bases not matched to a gene. Here the CDR3 reads CASSAASGSFTDTQYF. The DNA for the CDR3 is TGCGCCAGCAGCGCCGCTAGCGGGAGTTTCACAGATACGCAGTATTTT. Variable domain in full (rest from reference TRBV5-1 and TRBJ2-3): KAGVTQTPRYLIKTRGQQVTLSCSPISGHRSVSWYQQTPGQGLQFLFEYFSETQRNKGNFPGRFSGRQFSNSRSEMNVSTLELGDSALYLCASSAASGSFTDTQYFGPGTRLTVL.

This clonotype was recorded many times. Written as DNA, the CDR3 is TGTGCCAGCCCGACAGGGGAAGACGAAACTAACTATGGCTACACCTTC. This sequence encodes CASPTGEDETNYGYTF. This sequence joins TRBV28 and TRBJ1-2, with TRBD1 identical over 8 bases. The ends lost 8 bases at V and 0 bases at J; junction bases unmatched: 11. The CDR3 runs to 16 residues. In germline, CDR1 is MDHEN, CDR2 SYDVKM.

The table lists this clonotype with many counts. The chain employs TRBV3-1 and TRBJ1-1; 7 nucleotides match TRBD1. This CDR3 has 14 residues. With V trimmed by 6 bases and J by 3 bases, 7 bases remained unmatched. CDR1 is LGHDT, CDR2 YNNKEL, per germline (reference sequence). The CDR3 sequence: CASSLNRGYTEAFF. CDR3 in DNA: TGTGCCAGCAGTCTTAACAGGGGTTACACTGAAGCTTTCTTT.

This clonotype was seen ten or more times. CDR3 residues: CASSQDPRGGSRTGELFF. DNA of the CDR3: TGTGCCAGCAGCCAAGACCCCAGGGGAGGGTCTCGTACCGGGGAGCTGTTTTTT. V gene TRBV3-1 combines with J gene TRBJ2-2, with a weak D call TRBD2 (7 bases). CDR1 and CDR2 (germline): LGHDT, YNNKEL (reference sequence). The CDR3 runs 18 residues. Trimming pared 0 bases from V and 5 bases from J, leaving 19 bases between.

This clonotype was seen repeatedly, ten times or more. V and J are TRBV20-1 and TRBJ2-5; D might be TRBD2 (5 bases). Germline CDR1 DFQATT, CDR2 SNEGSKA (reference sequence). The ends were cut back, 3 bases at V and 5 bases at J, with 25 bases in the middle. This CDR3 is built from 17 residues. CDR3 sequence: CSASQFGRGGTVETQYF. The CDR3 DNA reads as TGCAGTGCTAGTCAGTTCGGCCGCGGAGGCACGGTGGAGACCCAGTACTTC.

There are many counts of this clonotype. This chain connects TRBV5-5 to TRBJ2-2, with TRBD2 matching over 11 bases. CDR1 and CDR2 from the germline V gene are SGHKS and YYEKEE (reference sequence). J gave up 7 bases and V 4 bases, and 9 bases lay outside the gene matches. This CDR3 has 16 amino acids. The CDR3 DNA sequence: TGTGCCAGCAGCGCCAGACTAGCGGGGCTGGGCGGGGAGCTGTTTTTT. Protein: CASSARLAGLGGELFF.

This clonotype has ten or more counts. The V call is TRBV12-3 or TRBV12-4, the J call TRBJ2-1, with D possibly TRBD2 on 6 matching bases. The CDR3 covers 17 residues. Trimming took off 8 bases at V and 0 bases at J, with 20 bases between the two ends. In nucleotides, the CDR3 is TGTGCCAGCGGATCCCCGGGGGTGGGCCGCTCCTACAATGAGCAGTTCTTC. Protein: CASGSPGVGRSYNEQFF.

This clonotype was counted many times. V and J are TRBV7-2 and TRBJ2-1, with a tentative D call TRBD2 (6 bases). Germline V CDR1 and CDR2: SGHTA, FQGNSA. The V end was cut by 1 base, the J end by 9 bases, with 16 bases between. The CDR3 length is 15 residues. CDR3: CASSLGSTGTVEQFF. The DNA of the CDR3 is TGTGCCAGCAGCTTAGGATCGACCGGGACTGTTGAGCAGTTCTTC.

This clonotype has at least ten counts. The rearrangement links TRBV12-3 or TRBV12-4 to TRBJ1-4; D is uncertain. CDR3 length equals 13 residues. V lost 8 bases and J 0 bases, leaving 7 bases between the germline ends. CDR3 DNA sequence: TGTGCCAGCGGGAGTGCAACTAATGAAAAACTGTTTTTT. This translates into CASGSATNEKLFF.

There are many counts of this clonotype. The V call is TRBV20-1, the J call TRBJ2-5; D is unclear. Germline V gene data show CDR1 as DFQATT and CDR2 as SNEGSKA (reference sequence). V lost 1 base and J 5 bases, leaving 8 bases between the germline ends. The CDR3 extends over 12 amino acids. CDR3 in amino acids: CSARVFRETQYF. The CDR3 region has the DNA TGCAGTGCTAGAGTCTTCAGGGAGACCCAGTACTTC.

The table lists this clonotype with many counts. The V and J genes are TRBV14 and TRBJ1-2; D is unclear. V was cut by 0 bases and J by 1 base, with 9 bases left in between. Germline V gene lookup returns CDR1 SGHDN and CDR2 FVKESK. This CDR3 is 15 amino acids long. DNA for the CDR3: TGTGCCAGCAGCCAAGATCAATGGGTTAACTATGGCTACACCTTC. Translated: CASSQDQWVNYGYTF.

This clonotype was seen at least ten times. This chain uses TRBV5-1 with TRBJ2-7, with D tentatively TRBD1 (7 bases). Germline CDR1 SGHRS, CDR2 YFSETQ. The germline V and J ends were trimmed by 4 bases and 5 bases, with 19 bases remaining between them. CDR3 length: 15 residues. CDR3: CASSHNRGGVHEQYF. The CDR3 DNA sequence: TGCGCCAGCAGCCATAACAGGGGAGGAGTCCACGAGCAGTACTTC. The full variable domain, completed using reference TRBV5-1 and TRBJ2-7, is KAGVTQTPRYLIKTRGQQVTLSCSPISGHRSVSWYQQTPGQGLQFLFEYFSETQRNKGNFPGRFSGRQFSNSRSEMNVSTLELGDSALYLCASSHNRGGVHEQYFGPGTRLTVT.

The sample holds many counts of this clonotype. The CDR3 loop reads CSAWDSSYGYTF. CDR3 in DNA: TGCAGTGCTTGGGACAGCTCCTATGGCTACACCTTC. This chain links TRBV20-1 with TRBJ1-2, with TRBD1 matching over 7 bases. Germline V gives CDR1 DFQATT, CDR2 SNEGSKA (reference sequence). CDR3 length: 12 residues. The J segment lost 4 bases and the V segment lost 5 bases, leaving 4 bases of the junction unmatched.

This clonotype was recorded many times. V gene TRBV7-2 combines with J gene TRBJ2-5, with 14 bases matching TRBD2. The CDR3 totals 17 residues. Per germline, CDR1 SGHTA and CDR2 FQGNSA. Trimming at V came to 4 bases and at J to 2 bases, leaving 6 bases not matched to a gene. The CDR3 protein is CASSSRLAGGKQETQYF. CDR3 DNA sequence: TGTGCCAGCAGCTCAAGACTAGCGGGAGGGAAACAAGAGACCCAGTACTTC.

This clonotype was picked up many times. The chain recombines TRBV5-1 with TRBJ2-7; the D gene is possibly TRBD1 (5 bases). This CDR3 contains 15 residues. Trimming removed 4 bases from V and 4 bases from J, with 18 bases in between. In germline, CDR1 is SGHRS, CDR2 YFSETQ. CDR3 loop: CASSRSSSTEYEQYF. CDR3 bases: TGCGCCAGCAGCCGCTCATCGTCGACAGAATACGAGCAGTACTTC.

This clonotype was observed at least ten times. The chain uses TRBV20-1 and TRBJ2-7, with D perhaps matching TRBD2 (6 bases). The CDR3 is 15 residues long. Germline V gene sequence: CDR1 DFQATT, CDR2 SNEGSKA (reference sequence). Deletions cut 1 base from V and 6 bases from J, with 19 bases between. CDR3 protein: CSARAGEVPSLEQYF. In DNA form, the CDR3 reads TGCAGTGCTAGAGCGGGGGAAGTCCCCTCCCTCGAGCAGTACTTC.

This clonotype was seen ten or more times. This chain connects TRBV6-5 to TRBJ2-3; TRBD2 matches 7 bases. V shed 0 bases, J shed 1 base, and the junction held 4 bases outside the gene matches. CDR3 length: 16 residues. The V gene's germline CDR1 is MNHEY and CDR2 SVGAGI. Here the CDR3 reads CASSYSWGGGTDTQYF. CDR3 coding DNA: TGTGCCAGCAGTTACTCGTGGGGAGGGGGCACAGATACGCAGTATTTT.

The chain combines TRBV5-1 with TRBJ1-2; D unresolved. CDR1 and CDR2 (germline): SGHRS, YFSETQ. Trimming took off 0 bases at V and 4 bases at J, with 13 bases between the two ends. The CDR3 covers 15 residues. DNA of the CDR3: TGCGCCAGCAGCTTGGAGGCAGGATCGGGCTATGGCTACACCTTC. Its translation: CASSLEAGSGYGYTF.

In this sample, this clonotype turned up many times. This sequence joins TRBV5-1 and TRBJ1-2; 8 bases line up with TRBD1. After removal of 4 bases from V and 7 bases from J, the junction contained 3 bases not matched to a gene. CDR1 and CDR2 (germline): SGHRS, YFSETQ. This CDR3 comprises 12 residues. The CDR3 loop reads CASSPDRGGYTF. CDR3 nucleotide sequence: TGCGCCAGCAGCCCCGACAGGGGTGGCTACACCTTC.

The sample holds many counts of this clonotype. The chain couples TRBV7-8 to TRBJ1-5; D gene ambiguous. The CDR3 length is 16 residues. Per the germline V gene, CDR1 is SGHVS and CDR2 is FQNEAQ. The V end was cut by 5 bases, the J end by 5 bases, with 19 bases between. The CDR3 DNA reads TGTGCCAGCAGCCCCCACCCCCGAGGTGGGGATCAGCCCCAGCATTTT. This codes for CASSPHPRGGDQPQHF.

This clonotype was picked up many times. This chain links TRBV28 with TRBJ2-7, with D maybe TRBD1 (5 bases). Looked up from germline, CDR1 is MDHEN and CDR2 is SYDVKM. The V gene lost 4 bases and the J gene lost 11 bases, with 18 bases spanning the gap. The CDR3 loop spans 13 amino acids. The CDR3 bases are TGTGCCAGCAGTTCCTACAATTCCGTGGACAAGTACTTC. Protein: CASSSYNSVDKYF.

There are many counts of this clonotype. The chain joins TRBV11-2 to TRBJ2-7; TRBD1 aligns across 9 bases. CDR3 length: 14 amino acids. Germline CDR1 is SGHAT and CDR2 is FQNNGV. Trimming removed 5 bases from V and 4 bases from J; junction bases left unmatched: 6. The CDR3, as DNA: TGTGCCAGCAGCGCGTCGACAGGGGGATACGAGCAGTACTTC. Translating gives CASSASTGGYEQYF. The full variable domain, its missing parts supplied by reference TRBV11-2 and TRBJ2-7, is EAGVAQSPRYKIIEKRQSVAFWCNPISGHATLYWYQQILGQGPKLLIQFQNNGVVDDSQLPKDRFSAERLKGVDSTLKIQPAKLEDSAVYLCASSASTGGYEQYFGPGTRLTVT.

In its sample, this clonotype was seen many times. The chain employs TRBV29-1 and TRBJ2-7; 14 positions match TRBD2. V trimming: 7 bases; J trimming: 1 base; junction bases outside the gene matches: 6. This CDR3 region has 15 residues. Germline V gene lookup returns CDR1 SQVTM and CDR2 ANQGSEA. The CDR3 sequence: CSALTSGGGSYEQYF. The CDR3, as DNA: TGCAGCGCTCTGACTAGCGGGGGGGGATCCTACGAGCAGTACTTC.